The present TCR beta chain was sequenced within a study of blood T cell repertoires in COVID-19. Study-level background: Whether acute or convalescent, the COVID-19 samples came from the United States, Italy and Spain. The analysed material was cDNA or gDNA that came from T cells, B-cell-depleted T cells, or PBMCs.

Per the authors' pipeline: Estimation of nucleated cell counts was performed using reference gene primer amplification. Sequencing was performed with immunoSEQ multiplex PCR; in TCRdb, only in-frame clones are kept and a portion is missing. V and J calls plus clone size are reproduced from that table; the DNA served to infer D and trimming. This table holds under 200,000 clones, approximately 86% found once. The CDR3 runs to 12 residues. Trimming stripped 5 bases from V and 3 bases from J, with 8 bases between. Germline CDR1 and CDR2: SGHVS and FQNEAQ. The TCR originated in a woman of 80 years or more with acute or convalescent COVID-19. The V gene is TRBV7-8, the J gene TRBJ2-7; TRBD1 is a possible D gene (5 bases). Source material: peripheral blood. As DNA, the CDR3 is TGTGCCAGCAGCCACACAGGCTACGAGCAGTACTTC. This codes for CASSHTGYEQYF.